The T cell receptor (beta chain) described here comes from a study of Tregs in tolerant kidney transplant recipients. Clones were read by immunoSEQ multiplex PCR, and TCRdb kept only the in-frame ones, dropping some. Of tens of thousands of clones in the sample, 80% to 90% were seen once. The CDR3 consists of 12 residues. Trimming cost V 4 bases and J 2 bases, with 8 bases left between them. CDR1 and CDR2 (germline): SQVTM, ANQGSEA. This TCR derives from a human donor who received a combined kidney and bone marrow transplant. V and J are TRBV29-1 and TRBJ2-5; weak D call: TRBD1 (6 bases). The starting material was Tregs from blood, obtained before the transplant. The CDR3 here is CSVGTVQETQYF. CDR3 sequence (DNA): TGCAGCGTTGGGACAGTACAAGAGACCCAGTACTTC.